Below are 7 T cell receptor beta chains sequenced from a single sample in a study of shared clonotypes between healthy human individuals (dated by TCRdb to 2018 to 2020). Libraries were prepared through the immunoSEQ multiplex PCR assay. TCRdb retrieved this table from immuneACCESS and kept in-frame rearrangements only. Not all clones are present; in checked studies, unresolved V genes account for under half, and no reason is known for the remainder. Present in this sample are hundreds of thousands of clones, almost 97% of which were seen just once. 0.06% of the sample belongs to the ten largest clones. Sample: naive CD4+ T cells sorted from blood. What the cell subset or site label conveys for this sample: CD45RA+ positively selected. These receptors came from a woman aged 30 to 39 in good health.

This clone was seen only once. CDR3 amino acids: CASSGASGRPYNEQFF. CDR3 nucleotide sequence: TGCGCCAGCAGCGGGGCTAGCGGGCGTCCCTACAATGAGCAGTTCTTC. The rearrangement links TRBV5-1 to TRBJ2-1, with 8 nucleotides matching TRBD2. Germline V lookup: CDR1 SGHRS, CDR2 YFSETQ. The J segment lost 2 bases and the V segment lost 4 bases, leaving 8 bases of the junction unmatched. The CDR3 is made up of 16 amino acids.

The genes are TRBV19 and TRBJ2-7, with no clear D. Germline CDR1 LNHDA, CDR2 SQIVND (reference sequence). This CDR3 has 11 residues. Trimming stripped 4 bases from V and 4 bases from J, with 5 bases between. The CDR3 sequence is CASSNGYEQYF. CDR3 in DNA: TGTGCCAGTAGTAATGGTTACGAGCAGTACTTC.

CDR3 residues: CASSLVGLPGTDTQYF. The CDR3 DNA reads TGCGCCAGCAGCTTGGTAGGGCTACCCGGCACAGATACGCAGTATTTT. The chain is built from TRBV5-1 and TRBJ2-3, with no clear D. The CDR3 is made up of 16 amino acids. Germline V lookup: CDR1 SGHRS, CDR2 YFSETQ. V lost 0 bases and J 1 base, leaving 12 bases between the germline ends.

A note on this clone: The same CDR3 can be traced to other DNA sequences in this sample. The chain is built from TRBV2 and TRBJ2-7, with D hard to call. CDR3 length equals 10 residues. Trimming took 6 bases from V and 4 from J, leaving 4 bases between them. Germline V lookup: CDR1 SNHLY, CDR2 FYNNEI. CDR3 DNA sequence: TGTGCCAGCAGCGAATACGAGCAGTACTTC. It yields the protein CASSEYEQYF.

This clone was detected once. V gene TRBV5-1 combines with J gene TRBJ2-7; no firm D call. The CDR3 consists of 11 residues. CDR1 and CDR2 (germline): SGHRS, YFSETQ. V was trimmed by 0 bases and J by 6 bases, leaving 4 bases between them. In nucleotides, the CDR3 is TGCGCCAGCAGCTTGGATGCCGAGCAGTACTTC. This codes for CASSLDAEQYF.

This clone occurred a few times. The chain recombines TRBV18 with TRBJ1-3, with D possibly TRBD1 on 6 matching bases. CDR3 size: 16 residues. V was clipped by 1 base and J by 2 bases, with 12 bases between them. CDR1 KGHSH and CDR2 LQKENI come from the germline V gene. The CDR3 DNA is TGTGCCAGCTCACCACGGGGGGGCATCGCTGGAAACACCATATATTTT. It encodes CASSPRGGIAGNTIYF.

CDR3: CASSQSGGRCTEAFF. CDR3 in DNA: TGCGCCAGCAGTCAATCGGGCGGGAGGTGCACTGAAGCTTTCTTT. This chain connects TRBV23-1 to TRBJ1-1; D not resolved. TRBV23-1 is flagged as an ORF with uncertain function. Deletions cut 0 bases from V and 4 bases from J, with 12 bases between. There are 15 residues in the CDR3.